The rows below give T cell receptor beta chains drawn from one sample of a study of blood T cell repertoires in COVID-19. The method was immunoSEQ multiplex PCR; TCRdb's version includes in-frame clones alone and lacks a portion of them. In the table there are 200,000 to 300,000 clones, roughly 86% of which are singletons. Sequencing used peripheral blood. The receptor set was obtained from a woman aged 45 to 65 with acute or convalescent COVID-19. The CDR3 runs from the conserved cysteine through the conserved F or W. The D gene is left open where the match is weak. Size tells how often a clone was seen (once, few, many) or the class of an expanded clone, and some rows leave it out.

CDR3: CASSSRTATDTQYF; DNA: TGTGCCAGCAGTTCCCGGACAGCTACAGATACGCAGTATTTT; size: -; D: -; V: TRBV6-5; J: TRBJ2-3
CDR3: CATSREPGTRGYGYTF; DNA: TGTGCCACCAGCAGAGAGCCGGGGACTAGAGGATATGGCTACACCTTC; size: -; D: -; V: TRBV15; J: TRBJ1-2
CDR3: CASSLSRNQPQHF; DNA: TGTGCCAGCAGTTTATCTAGGAATCAGCCCCAGCATTTT; size: -; D: -; V: TRBV28; J: TRBJ1-5
CDR3: CASSPRQDTQYF; DNA: TGTGCCAGCTCACCACGGCAAGATACGCAGTATTTT; size: -; D: -; V: TRBV18; J: TRBJ2-3
CDR3: CASSLDEMNTEAFF; DNA: TGTGCCAGCAGCTTAGACGAGATGAACACTGAAGCTTTCTTT; size: -; D: -; V: TRBV7-2; J: TRBJ1-1
CDR3: CASSTWDTEKLFF; DNA: TGTGCCAGCAGCACATGGGACACCGAAAAACTGTTTTTT; size: -; D: -; V: TRBV7-9; J: TRBJ1-4
CDR3: CASSRDYEQFF; DNA: TGCGCCAGCAGCCGGGATTATGAGCAGTTCTTC; size: -; D: -; V: TRBV5-1; J: TRBJ2-1
CDR3: CASSIDRTTEAFF; DNA: TGTGCCAGCAGCATTGACAGGACCACTGAAGCTTTCTTT; size: -; D: -; V: TRBV7-2; J: TRBJ1-1
CDR3: CATSRDLGRFTYNEQFF; DNA: TGTGCCACCAGCAGAGATTTGGGGCGATTCACCTACAATGAGCAGTTCTTC; size: -; D: -; V: TRBV15; J: TRBJ2-1
CDR3: CASSDRDYAEAFF; DNA: TGTGCCAGCAGTGACAGGGACTACGCTGAAGCTTTCTTT; size: once; D: -; V: TRBV6-1; J: TRBJ1-1
CDR3: CASSQGGRPDTQYF; DNA: TGCGCCAGCAGCCAGGGAGGGCGGCCAGATACGCAGTATTTT; size: -; D: TRBD2; V: TRBV5-1; J: TRBJ2-3
CDR3: CATSDPTTNEKLFF; DNA: TGTGCCACCAGTGATCCAACAACTAATGAAAAACTGTTTTTT; size: -; D: -; V: TRBV24-1; J: TRBJ1-4
CDR3: CASSSHSGGAGETQYF; DNA: TGTGCCAGCAGCTCCCATAGCGGGGGGGCTGGGGAGACCCAGTACTTC; size: -; D: TRBD2; V: TRBV11-1; J: TRBJ2-5
CDR3: CASRKTGNTEAFF; DNA: TGTGCCAGCAGGAAGACAGGGAACACTGAAGCTTTCTTT; size: few; D: -; V: TRBV7-8; J: TRBJ1-1
CDR3: CAWSVLRERDEQFF; DNA: TGTGCCTGGAGTGTTCTGCGGGAGAGAGATGAGCAGTTCTTC; size: -; D: TRBD2; V: TRBV30; J: TRBJ2-1
CDR3: CASSYSAGTGVEKLFF; DNA: TGTGCCAGCAGTTACTCGGCCGGGACAGGGGTCGAAAAACTGTTTTTT; size: -; D: TRBD1; V: TRBV6-5; J: TRBJ1-4
CDR3: CASSLSGDQPQHF; DNA: TGTGCCAGCTCACTAAGCGGGGATCAGCCCCAGCATTTT; size: -; D: -; V: TRBV18; J: TRBJ1-5
CDR3: CASSVQGISYEQYF; DNA: TGTGCCAGCAGTGTCCAGGGCATCAGCTACGAGCAGTACTTC; size: -; D: -; V: TRBV27; J: TRBJ2-7
CDR3: CASSLTVDRGNTEAFF; DNA: TGTGCCAGCAGCCTAACAGTCGACAGGGGTAACACTGAAGCTTTCTTT; size: -; D: TRBD1; V: TRBV5-5; J: TRBJ1-1
CDR3: CASSHGTGANTEAFF; DNA: TGTGCCAGCAGCCATGGGACAGGGGCGAACACTGAAGCTTTCTTT; size: once; D: TRBD1; V: TRBV4-2; J: TRBJ1-1
CDR3: CASSSGLAGSSTGELFF; DNA: TGCGCCAGCAGCTCCGGACTAGCGGGGAGCTCCACCGGGGAGCTGTTTTTT; size: few; D: TRBD2; V: TRBV5-1; J: TRBJ2-2
CDR3: CASSPDRADQPQHF; DNA: TGTGCCAGCTCACCCGACAGGGCGGATCAGCCCCAGCATTTT; size: -; D: TRBD1; V: TRBV18; J: TRBJ1-5
CDR3: CASSISPSGSYEQYF; DNA: TGTGCCAGTAGTATCAGCCCTAGCGGGAGCTACGAGCAGTACTTC; size: -; D: TRBD2; V: TRBV19; J: TRBJ2-7
CDR3: CASSFGGGMNTEAFF; DNA: TGTGCCAGCAGTTTTGGGGGCGGCATGAACACTGAAGCTTTCTTT; size: -; D: -; V: TRBV6-5; J: TRBJ1-1
CDR3: CASSLGGRGEDTQYF; DNA: TGCGCCAGCAGCTTGGGCGGGAGGGGTGAAGATACGCAGTATTTT; size: -; D: TRBD2; V: TRBV5-1; J: TRBJ2-3
CDR3: CASSFGGSYEQYF; DNA: TGTGCCAGCAGCTTCGGCGGCTCCTACGAGCAGTACTTC; size: -; D: -; V: TRBV11-2; J: TRBJ2-7
CDR3: CASSVTTTATNEKLFF; DNA: TGTGCCAGCAGTGTAACTACGACAGCAACTAATGAAAAACTGTTTTTT; size: -; D: -; V: TRBV27; J: TRBJ1-4
CDR3: CASSQGPGQFF; DNA: TGTGCCAGCAGCCAGGGGCCCGGGCAGTTCTTC; size: -; D: -; V: TRBV3-1/TRBV3-2; J: TRBJ2-1
CDR3: CASSPRPGQTSYEQYF; DNA: TGTGCCAGCAGTCCCAGGCCGGGACAGACTTCCTACGAGCAGTACTTC; size: -; D: TRBD1; V: TRBV6-2/TRBV6-3; J: TRBJ2-7
CDR3: CASSPGPGQTYEQYF; DNA: TGTGCCAGCAGCCCGGGTCCGGGACAAACCTACGAGCAGTACTTC; size: -; D: -; V: TRBV7-2; J: TRBJ2-7
CDR3: CASSSEWPYQETQYF; DNA: TGCGCCAGCAGCTCTGAATGGCCCTACCAAGAGACCCAGTACTTC; size: -; D: -; V: TRBV5-1; J: TRBJ2-5
CDR3: CASSLDRGASEAFF; DNA: TGCGCCAGCAGCTTGGACCGTGGGGCCTCTGAAGCTTTCTTT; size: -; D: -; V: TRBV5-1; J: TRBJ1-1
CDR3: CASSPRTGATYEQYF; DNA: TGTGCCAGCAGTCCCAGGACAGGGGCGACCTACGAGCAGTACTTC; size: -; D: TRBD1; V: TRBV27; J: TRBJ2-7
CDR3: CASSEQGSSYNSPLHF; DNA: TGCGCCAGCAGCGAACAGGGGAGCTCCTATAATTCACCCCTCCACTTT; size: -; D: TRBD1; V: TRBV5-1; J: TRBJ1-6
CDR3: CASRVAEYYEQYF; DNA: TGCGCCAGCAGGGTAGCAGAATACTACGAGCAGTACTTC; size: -; D: -; V: TRBV5-1; J: TRBJ2-7
CDR3: CASSSYSGTANYGYTF; DNA: TGTGCCAGTAGTAGCTATTCCGGGACAGCTAACTATGGCTACACCTTC; size: -; D: TRBD1; V: TRBV19; J: TRBJ1-2
CDR3: CASRRTGLNYGYTF; DNA: TGTGCCAGCAGAAGGACAGGGCTGAACTATGGCTACACCTTC; size: once; D: TRBD1; V: TRBV27; J: TRBJ1-2
CDR3: CASRTGQAFYGYTF; DNA: TGTGCCAGCAGGACTGGACAGGCCTTTTATGGCTACACCTTC; size: -; D: TRBD1; V: TRBV28; J: TRBJ1-2
CDR3: CASSPGGGNEKLFF; DNA: TGTGCCAGCAGCCCGGGGGGGGGTAATGAAAAACTGTTTTTT; size: -; D: -; V: TRBV7-2; J: TRBJ1-4
CDR3: CASRVGQASTDTQYF; DNA: TGTGCCAGCAGAGTAGGACAAGCCAGCACAGATACGCAGTATTTT; size: -; D: -; V: TRBV6-5; J: TRBJ2-3
CDR3: CASSFRQGVGTGELFF; DNA: TGTGCCAGCAGCTTCAGGCAGGGGGTTGGTACCGGGGAGCTGTTTTTT; size: once; D: TRBD1; V: TRBV7-3; J: TRBJ2-2
CDR3: CATSDSRYNEQFF; DNA: TGTGCCACCTCGGACTCCCGTTACAATGAGCAGTTCTTC; size: -; D: -; V: TRBV2; J: TRBJ2-1
CDR3: CATSDPSGRYEQYF; DNA: TGTGCCACCAGTGACCCCTCAGGCCGGTACGAGCAGTACTTC; size: -; D: -; V: TRBV24-1; J: TRBJ2-7
CDR3: CASSVSVVRDRGIMNTEAFF; DNA: TGTGCCAGCAGCGTATCCGTCGTGAGGGACAGGGGTATCATGAACACTGAAGCTTTCTTT; size: -; D: TRBD1; V: TRBV9; J: TRBJ1-1
CDR3: CASGATGAYEQYF; DNA: TGTGCCAGCGGGGCCACAGGGGCCTACGAGCAGTACTTC; size: -; D: TRBD1; V: TRBV27; J: TRBJ2-7
CDR3: CASSDNGNANEKLFF; DNA: TGTGCCAGCAGTGATAACGGGAACGCTAATGAAAAACTGTTTTTT; size: few; D: -; V: TRBV6-1; J: TRBJ1-4
CDR3: CASSLVSKQGAYGYTF; DNA: TGTGCCAGCAGCTTAGTATCAAAACAGGGGGCTTATGGCTACACCTTC; size: -; D: TRBD1; V: TRBV7-2; J: TRBJ1-2
CDR3: CASSGLAFSDTQYF; DNA: TGTGCCAGCAGTGGACTAGCGTTCTCAGATACGCAGTATTTT; size: once; D: TRBD2; V: TRBV6-4; J: TRBJ2-3
CDR3: CASSLTGTSYNEQFF; DNA: TGTGCCAGCAGCCTAACAGGGACATCCTACAATGAGCAGTTCTTC; size: -; D: -; V: TRBV25-1; J: TRBJ2-1
CDR3: CASSVAIGGVGTGELFF; DNA: TGTGCCAGCAGCGTAGCGATAGGGGGCGTGGGCACCGGGGAGCTGTTTTTT; size: -; D: TRBD1; V: TRBV9; J: TRBJ2-2
CDR3: CASSSRQANKNEQFF; DNA: TGTGCCAGCAGCTCACGACAGGCAAATAAGAATGAGCAGTTCTTC; size: -; D: -; V: TRBV7-9; J: TRBJ2-1
CDR3: CASSPEGLAGVREETQYF; DNA: TGCGCCAGCAGCCCAGAGGGGCTAGCGGGAGTCCGAGAAGAGACCCAGTACTTC; size: -; D: TRBD2; V: TRBV4-3; J: TRBJ2-5
CDR3: CATSDLQNEQFF; DNA: TGTGCCACCAGTGATTTGCAAAATGAGCAGTTCTTC; size: -; D: -; V: TRBV24-1; J: TRBJ2-1